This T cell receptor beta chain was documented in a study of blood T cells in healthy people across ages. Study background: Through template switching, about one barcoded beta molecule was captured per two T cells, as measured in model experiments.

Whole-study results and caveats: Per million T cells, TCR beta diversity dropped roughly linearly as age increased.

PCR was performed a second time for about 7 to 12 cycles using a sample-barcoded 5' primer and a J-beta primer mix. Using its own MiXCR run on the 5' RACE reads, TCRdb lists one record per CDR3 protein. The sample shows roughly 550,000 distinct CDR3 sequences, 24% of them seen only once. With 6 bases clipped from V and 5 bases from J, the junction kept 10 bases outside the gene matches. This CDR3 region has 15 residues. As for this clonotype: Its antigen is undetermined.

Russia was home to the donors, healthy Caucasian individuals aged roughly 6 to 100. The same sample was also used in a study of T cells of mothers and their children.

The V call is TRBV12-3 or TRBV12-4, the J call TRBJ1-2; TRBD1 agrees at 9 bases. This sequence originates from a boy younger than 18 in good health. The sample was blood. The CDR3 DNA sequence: TGTGCCAGCAGCCCCCTGGGACAGGGCTTATATGGCTACACCTTC. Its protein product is CASSPLGQGLYGYTF.